Presented here are 31 T cell receptor beta chains from one specimen sequenced in a study of blood T cell repertoires in COVID-19. The repertoire was sequenced with immunoSEQ multiplex PCR; TCRdb's copy has only in-frame clones and lacks some. Of 70,000 to 80,000 clones in the sample, 65% to 90% were seen once. The specimen was peripheral blood. The source of these receptors is an elderly man with acute or convalescent COVID-19.

The rearrangement links TRBV5-1 to TRBJ1-4; 8 positions match TRBD1. Losses at the gene ends were 5 bases for V and 2 bases for J; bases not matched to a gene: 5. CDR1 and CDR2 (germline): SGHRS, YFSETQ. This CDR3 region has 15 residues. CDR3 sequence: CASRPTGGTNEKLFF. For the CDR3, the DNA is TGCGCCAGCAGACCAACAGGGGGGACTAATGAAAAACTGTTTTTT.

The genes are TRBV9 and TRBJ2-2; 11 bases align to TRBD2. Germline values: CDR1 SGDLS, CDR2 YYNGEE. V lost 4 bases to trimming and J lost 5 bases; unmatched junction nucleotides: 7. This CDR3 comprises 16 residues. CDR3: CASSPVAGGLTGELFF. The CDR3 DNA is TGTGCCAGCAGCCCAGTAGCGGGGGGGTTGACCGGGGAGCTGTTTTTT.

The chain joins TRBV13 to TRBJ2-1; TRBD1 agrees at 9 bases. V was clipped by 3 bases and J by 7 bases; unmatched bases: 7. The CDR3 has 15 residues. Per the germline V gene, CDR1 is PRHDT and CDR2 is FYEKMQ (reference sequence). CDR3: CASSLTGGLSNEQFF. CDR3 bases: TGTGCCAGCAGCTTGACAGGGGGGTTGAGTAATGAGCAGTTCTTC.

The chain employs TRBV6-5 and TRBJ2-7; 9 nucleotides agree with TRBD1. Germline-derived CDR1 and CDR2 are MNHEY and SVGAGI. There are 14 residues in the CDR3. V lost 6 bases to trimming and J lost 2 bases; unmatched junction nucleotides: 5. CDR3 sequence reads: CASRGTGSTYEQYF. In DNA form, the CDR3 reads TGTGCCAGCAGGGGGACAGGGTCTACCTACGAGCAGTACTTC.

The chain uses TRBV7-3 and TRBJ2-7; 11 nucleotides match TRBD2. The CDR3 spans 15 residues. Germline V gives CDR1 SGHTA, CDR2 FQGTGA. Losses at the gene ends were 1 base for V and 2 bases for J; bases not matched to a gene: 1. For the CDR3, the DNA is TGTGCCAGCAGCTTAAGACTAGCGGGGCCCTACGAGCAGTACTTC. It codes for CASSLRLAGPYEQYF.

V usage is TRBV6-5 and J usage is TRBJ2-1, with 10 bases aligning to TRBD2. With V trimmed by 7 bases and J by 7 bases, 10 bases remained unmatched. The CDR3 runs to 15 residues. Germline lookup yields CDR1 MNHEY and CDR2 SVGAGI. The CDR3 region has the DNA TGTGCCAGCACCCTCCTAGCGGGAGTCGTGAATGAGCAGTTCTTC. Amino acid sequence: CASTLLAGVVNEQFF.

The J gene is TRBJ2-5, the V gene TRBV30, with D uncertain. Germline lookup yields CDR1 GTSNPN and CDR2 SVGIG (reference sequence). This CDR3 region has 12 residues. V lost 3 bases and J lost 0, with 5 bases in between. CDR3 coding DNA: TGTGCCTGGAGCACACACCAAGAGACCCAGTACTTC. As protein: CAWSTHQETQYF.

The chain links TRBV27 to TRBJ1-6, with D perhaps TRBD1 (5 bases). Trimming left V 6 bases short and J 0 bases short, with 9 bases between. The germline gives CDR1 MNHEY, CDR2 SMNVEV (reference sequence). The CDR3 has 15 residues. The CDR3 DNA follows: TGTGCCAGCAGGCCAGGGAACTCCTATAATTCACCCCTCCACTTT. Residues: CASRPGNSYNSPLHF.

This clone appeared once. The rearrangement uses TRBV7-9 and TRBJ2-1; TRBD1 agrees at 9 bases. The V gene's germline CDR1 is SEHNR and CDR2 FQNEAQ (reference sequence). The CDR3 is 16 residues long. V gave up 1 base and J gave up 12 bases; unmatched junction bases: 13. CDR3 protein: CASSLVGQGFSGGQFF. The CDR3 DNA is TGTGCCAGCAGCTTAGTGGGACAGGGATTTTCGGGGGGGCAGTTCTTC.

This clone was seen just once. The chain carries TRBV5-4 and TRBJ2-5; the match to TRBD2 covers 7 bases. This CDR3 spans 15 amino acids. The ends lost 1 base at V and 4 bases at J; junction bases unmatched: 7. Germline CDR1 SGHNT, CDR2 YYREEE (reference sequence). The CDR3 loop reads CASSLRRERVETQYF. The DNA of the CDR3 is TGTGCCAGCAGCTTGAGGCGGGAGCGGGTAGAGACCCAGTACTTC.

The chain carries TRBV4-2 and TRBJ2-5; TRBD1 agrees at 7 bases. Germline V gives CDR1 LGHNA, CDR2 YNFKEQ. The length of the CDR3 is 14 residues. The junction had 5 bases not matched to a gene; V was cut back by 4 bases and J by 3 bases. CDR3 nucleotide sequence: TGTGCCAGCAGCCCCGGGACAGATAAAGAGACCCAGTACTTC. Its translation: CASSPGTDKETQYF.

The chain is built from TRBV28 and TRBJ1-4, with TRBD1 matching over 9 bases. Germline assignment: CDR1 MDHEN and CDR2 SYDVKM. The CDR3 is made up of 17 amino acids. After removal of 5 bases from V and 3 bases from J, the junction contained 10 bases not matched to a gene. The CDR3 loop reads CASSPGQGASANEKLFF. In DNA, the CDR3 is TGTGCCAGCAGTCCGGGACAGGGTGCCAGCGCTAATGAAAAACTGTTTTTT.

This chain uses TRBV11-2 with TRBJ1-6; perhaps TRBD1 as D (6 bases). The CDR3 totals 14 residues. Germline V gene lookup returns CDR1 SGHAT and CDR2 FQNNGV. Trimming removed 1 base at V and 7 bases at J, with 8 bases between. For the CDR3, the DNA is TGTGCCAGCAGCTTAGGGACAGCGAATTCACCCCTCCACTTT. This sequence encodes CASSLGTANSPLHF. The full variable domain, with the rest looked up from reference TRBV11-2 and TRBJ1-6, is EAGVAQSPRYKIIEKRQSVAFWCNPISGHATLYWYQQILGQGPKLLIQFQNNGVVDDSQLPKDRFSAERLKGVDSTLKIQPAKLEDSAVYLCASSLGTANSPLHFGNGTRLTVT.

The genes are TRBV28 and TRBJ2-1; D unresolved. Germline lookup yields CDR1 MDHEN and CDR2 SYDVKM. Trimming stripped 8 bases from V and 7 bases from J, with 18 bases between. The CDR3 has 14 residues. CDR3 sequence: CASGNFYQANEQFF. As DNA, the CDR3 is TGTGCCAGCGGAAACTTCTACCAGGCGAATGAGCAGTTCTTC.

The chain joins TRBV19 to TRBJ2-2, with 8 bases lining up with TRBD2. J gave up 2 bases and V 4 bases, and 3 bases lay outside the gene matches. The CDR3 is 15 amino acids. Germline V gene lookup returns CDR1 LNHDA and CDR2 SQIVND (reference sequence). DNA for the CDR3: TGTGCCAGTAGTAGCGGGAGGAGTAACACCGGGGAGCTGTTTTTT. Encoded protein: CASSSGRSNTGELFF. Variable domain in full (rest from reference TRBV19 and TRBJ2-2): DGGITQSPKYLFRKEGQNVTLSCEQNLNHDAMYWYRQDPGQGLRLIYYSQIVNDFQKGDIAEGYSVSREKKESFPLTVTSAQKNPTAFYLCASSSGRSNTGELFFGEGSRLTVL.

The rearrangement links TRBV2 to TRBJ1-2; D is unresolved. V was shortened by 2 bases and J by 0 bases, with 7 bases between the two germline ends. The CDR3 consists of 14 residues. Germline V CDR1 and CDR2: SNHLY, FYNNEI. The CDR3 nucleotides are TGTGCCAGCAGTGAATTAGCGCCTAACTATGGCTACACCTTC. Translated: CASSELAPNYGYTF.

This clone has only one observation. The rearrangement joins TRBV5-6 to TRBJ1-2, with 8 bases identical to TRBD1. This CDR3 comprises 13 residues. Germline V lookup: CDR1 SGHDT, CDR2 YYEEEE. With V trimmed by 3 bases and J by 6 bases, 4 bases remained unmatched. CDR3 DNA: TGTGCCAGCAGCTCCGACAGGGGCGATGGCTACACCTTC. Protein sequence: CASSSDRGDGYTF.

The rearrangement uses TRBV3-1 (or the pseudogene TRBV3-2) and TRBJ2-2, with D maybe TRBD2 (5 bases). CDR3 length: 17 amino acids. Germline-derived CDR1 and CDR2 are LGHDT and YNNKEL (reference sequence). V was shortened by 2 bases and J by 1 base, with 14 bases between the two germline ends. The CDR3 sequence is CASSQLASAVNTGELFF. CDR3 bases: TGTGCCAGCAGCCAACTGGCGTCAGCGGTGAACACCGGGGAGCTGTTTTTT.

J is TRBJ2-2 and V is TRBV5-1; TRBD2 is a possible D gene (5 bases). The CDR3 has 14 residues. Germline V CDR1 and CDR2: SGHRS, YFSETQ. Trimming removed 0 bases from V and 4 bases from J, with 7 bases in between. CDR3 residues: CASSLGEGTGELFF. DNA for the CDR3: TGCGCCAGCAGCTTGGGTGAGGGCACCGGGGAGCTGTTTTTT.

The chain is built from TRBV6-2 or TRBV6-3 and TRBJ2-5, with 8 bases fitting TRBD1. V shed 4 bases, J shed 5 bases, and the junction held 3 bases outside the gene matches. Germline V gene sequence: CDR1 MNHEY, CDR2 SVGEGT. This CDR3 has 13 residues. The CDR3: CASSSGGGETQYF. CDR3 in DNA: TGTGCCAGCAGTTCAGGGGGCGGGGAGACCCAGTACTTC.

This clone has only a few counts. V is TRBV28 and J is TRBJ2-3, with 7 bases aligning to TRBD2. V was clipped by 6 bases and J by 3 bases; unmatched bases: 9. The germline V gene encodes CDR1 MDHEN and CDR2 SYDVKM. The CDR3 covers 15 residues. The DNA for the CDR3 is TGTGCCAGCAGGCCCCTGGGGGGGTTTACAGATACGCAGTATTTT. This translates into CASRPLGGFTDTQYF.

The chain links TRBV6-2 or TRBV6-3 to TRBJ2-5; TRBD1 agrees at 7 bases. Germline trimming cut 4 bases from V and 2 bases from J; bases unmatched to any gene: 4. Germline lookup yields CDR1 MNHEY and CDR2 SVGEGT. The CDR3 totals 14 residues. For the CDR3, the DNA is TGTGCCAGCAGTTTAGGGACAGATCAAGAGACCCAGTACTTC. This codes for CASSLGTDQETQYF.

The chain links TRBV12-3 or TRBV12-4 to TRBJ1-4; D is uncertain. The CDR3 covers 13 residues. V was cut by 2 bases and J by 8 bases, with 9 bases left in between. The CDR3 DNA reads TGTGCCAGCAGTTTACCTCCCGCGGAAAAACTGTTTTTT. It encodes CASSLPPAEKLFF.

CDR3 sequence reads: CASSPGTSGSEETQYF. The CDR3 DNA follows: TGCGCCAGCAGCCCCGGGACTAGCGGGAGTGAAGAGACCCAGTACTTC. This sequence joins TRBV5-1 and TRBJ2-5, with 14 bases matching TRBD2. J lost 3 bases, V lost 4 bases, and 5 bases had no gene match. CDR1 and CDR2 from the germline V gene are SGHRS and YFSETQ. The CDR3 length is 16 residues.

The genes are TRBV6-1 and TRBJ2-3; maybe TRBD2 (6 bases). Germline CDR1 is MNHNS and CDR2 is SASEGT. Trimming removed 2 bases at V and 4 bases at J, with 13 bases between. The CDR3 spans 15 residues. CDR3: CASSELASFSDTQYF. The CDR3 DNA follows: TGTGCCAGCAGTGAACTAGCGAGTTTCTCAGATACGCAGTATTTT.

This clone was seen only once. V gene TRBV4-1 combines with J gene TRBJ1-5; D is unresolved. The germline V gene has CDR1 MGHRA and CDR2 YSYEKL. Trimming took 4 bases from V and 2 from J, leaving 9 bases between them. CDR3 length equals 14 residues. The CDR3 bases are TGCGCCAGCAGCCTGCAGGATGGCAATCAGCCCCAGCATTTT. This codes for CASSLQDGNQPQHF.

This clone has just one count. CDR3 DNA sequence: TGTGCCAGTAGTCCTCCGGGACAGGGTAATTCACCCCTCCACTTT. It encodes CASSPPGQGNSPLHF. The chain uses TRBV19 and TRBJ1-6; 9 bases are shared with TRBD1. This CDR3 contains 15 residues. Trimming removed 5 bases from V and 6 bases from J; junction bases left unmatched: 5. CDR1 is LNHDA and CDR2 is SQIVND in the germline V gene (reference sequence).

The V call is TRBV15, the J call TRBJ1-2; 7 bases agree with TRBD1. The germline V gene has CDR1 LNHNV and CDR2 YYDKDF (reference sequence). This CDR3 contains 15 residues. The trim removed 7 bases at V and 7 bases at J, leaving 15 bases unmatched. The CDR3 reads CATKAGGQGGGGYTF. For the CDR3, the DNA is TGTGCCACCAAGGCAGGGGGGCAGGGAGGAGGTGGCTACACCTTC.

The chain couples TRBV6-5 to TRBJ2-5, with TRBD1 matching 8 bases. Germline lookup yields CDR1 MNHEY and CDR2 SVGAGI. This CDR3 contains 13 residues. V was pared by 10 bases and J by 5 bases, with 9 bases of the junction left unmatched. The CDR3 loop is CATRQGPGETQYF. Written as DNA, the CDR3 is TGTGCCACCAGACAGGGGCCGGGGGAGACCCAGTACTTC.

The rearrangement uses TRBV27 and TRBJ2-3; TRBD1 agrees at 10 bases. This CDR3 has 16 amino acids. Germline-derived CDR1 and CDR2 are MNHEY and SMNVEV (reference sequence). V shed 5 bases and J 0 bases; nucleotides not matched to a gene: 5. The chain's CDR3 is CASSKDRGWSTDTQYF. CDR3 DNA sequence: TGTGCCAGCAGTAAGGACAGGGGGTGGAGCACAGATACGCAGTATTTT.

The V gene is TRBV9, the J gene TRBJ1-1; 9 bases agree with TRBD1. Trimming cost V 3 bases and J 4 bases; bases outside gene matches: 7. CDR3 length: 15 residues. Germline V lookup: CDR1 SGDLS, CDR2 YYNGEE. In DNA form, the CDR3 reads TGTGCCAGCAGCGCGACAGGGGGTCTGCCCACTGAAGCTTTCTTT. This codes for CASSATGGLPTEAFF.